This T cell receptor (beta chain) came from a study of CD4 T cells in relation to SARS-CoV-2 and coronaviruses. Study summary: ViraFEST: approximately 10-day antigen culture of PBMCs, then TCR beta CDR3 sequencing.

Study-wide points: Compared with monoreactive clones, crossreactive clones showed significantly weaker SARS-CoV-2 expansion.

TCRdb's copy holds only in-frame clones and misses some; the assay was immunoSEQ multiplex PCR. There are about 26,000 clones in the sample; about 76% occur only once, and under 11% lies in the top ten. Between the trimmed V and J ends, which lost 6 bases and 5 bases, there was a span of 9 bases. Germline V gene data show CDR1 as MNHEY and CDR2 as SVGEGT. The CDR3 length is 12 residues. Comments on this clone: Its antigen is still unknown.

Unexposed donor CD4+ T cells date from about 2010-2019, before the COVID-19 pandemic. Isolation of CD4+ T cells took place after approximately 10 days in culture. Cells permitting, SARS-CoV-2 S/N and four cold-coronavirus spikes were tested on unexposed-donor CD4+ T cells. Fresh IL-2 medium replaced half the medium on days 3 and 7. This sequence joins TRBV6-2 or TRBV6-3 and TRBJ2-3; unclear D gene. The specimen sequenced was CD4+ T cells from PBMCs, cultured in vitro. The sequence came from a human donor in good health. The CDR3 coding sequence is TGTGCCAGCAGCGAGGATCGAGATACGCAGTATTTT. This codes for CASSEDRDTQYF.